This passage covers 5 T cell receptor beta chains from one sample sequenced in a study of T cell responses to AZD1222 COVID-19 vaccine (dated by TCRdb to 2020 to 2023). The time point label of this sample denotes: baseline before first vaccination. The library was built by means of the immunoSEQ multiplex PCR assay. TCRdb mirrors the immuneACCESS table, restricted to in-frame sequences. Some clones are absent from its copies; in checked studies, under half trace to an unresolved V gene, and the reason for the others is unknown. Recorded for this sample are under 110,000 clones; about 86% of them occurred a single time. The ten largest clones take up more than 1.2% of the sample. The sequencing used peripheral blood, collected on day 0 of AZD1222 vaccination. These receptors all stem from an adult in good health.

The J gene is TRBJ2-5, the V gene TRBV7-2; the match to TRBD1 covers 7 bases. CDR3 length: 14 residues. V lost 5 bases and J lost 5; bases outside the gene matches: 8. Germline assignment: CDR1 SGHTA and CDR2 FQGNSA. The CDR3 loop reads CASSAPTGTETQYF. CDR3 DNA sequence: TGTGCCAGCAGCGCCCCGACAGGGACGGAGACCCAGTACTTC.

The V call is TRBV24-1, the J call TRBJ1-6, with D unresolved. Germline CDR1 and CDR2: KGHDR and SFDVKD. The CDR3 is 14 residues long. Trimming stripped 2 bases from V and 9 bases from J, with 10 bases between. CDR3 region: CATSDSLWGSPLHF. CDR3 DNA sequence: TGTGCCACCAGTGATTCCTTATGGGGTTCACCCCTCCACTTT.

This clone was detected only a few times. The J gene is TRBJ2-3, the V gene TRBV12-3 or TRBV12-4; the D is unclear. The CDR3 spans 13 residues. The germline V and J ends were trimmed by 8 bases and 3 bases, with 12 bases remaining between them. The CDR3 sequence: CASLWLGTDTQYF. The CDR3, as DNA: TGTGCCAGCTTATGGCTAGGGACAGATACGCAGTATTTT.

This chain links TRBV19 with TRBJ1-3, with D tentatively TRBD1 (6 bases). The CDR3 loop spans 14 amino acids. The germline V gene has CDR1 LNHDA and CDR2 SQIVND (reference sequence). With 8 bases removed from V and 2 bases from J, the gap between germline ends came to 13 bases. The CDR3 spells CASQGSWPGNTIYF. The CDR3, as DNA: TGTGCCAGTCAGGGGAGCTGGCCTGGAAACACCATATATTTT.

This sequence joins TRBV11-2 and TRBJ2-2; D is unclear. The V gene's germline CDR1 is SGHAT and CDR2 FQNNGV. The CDR3 loop spans 17 amino acids. The germline V and J ends were trimmed by 1 base and 0 bases, with 12 bases remaining between them. The CDR3 loop is CASSLVPAQSNTGELFF. DNA of the CDR3: TGTGCCAGCAGCTTAGTCCCCGCACAGTCGAACACCGGGGAGCTGTTTTTT. Full variable domain (missing parts from reference TRBV11-2 and TRBJ2-2): EAGVAQSPRYKIIEKRQSVAFWCNPISGHATLYWYQQILGQGPKLLIQFQNNGVVDDSQLPKDRFSAERLKGVDSTLKIQPAKLEDSAVYLCASSLVPAQSNTGELFFGEGSRLTVL.